In its sample, the clone carrying this T cell receptor (beta chain) was seen a few times. This record belongs to a study of human T cells and chemical hapten exposure. Looking at the study overall: Small pooled library volume differences mainly caused per-sample TCR yield variation.

The CDR3 sequence is 17 residues long. CDR1 is MNHNY, CDR2 SVGAGI, per germline (reference sequence). The junction had 10 bases not matched to a gene; V was cut back by 4 bases and J by 3 bases. Separate cDNA molecules received unique molecular identifiers, which the library attached to them. Authors' processing steps: Samples held a median of roughly 100,000 TCRs, range 23,224–690,600. TCRdb recomputed calls from the RACE reads with MiXCR, one row per CDR3 protein. The V and J calls follow TCRdb's processing rather than the paper's. The sample records around 80,000 distinct CDR3 sequences, over 8.5% being singletons. Indicated time point: healthy volunteer bleed at 6 weeks. Unfractionated whole blood yielded total RNA.

V gene TRBV6-6 combines with J gene TRBJ1-5, with 9 bases matching TRBD1. The sequence came from a male donor in good health. Some clones in this sample may be carry-over from other donors' samples. The specimen sequenced was whole blood. The CDR3 loop reads CASSSAVGQGFNQPQHF. The CDR3 coding sequence is TGTGCCAGCAGTTCCGCGGTGGGACAGGGCTTCAATCAGCCCCAGCATTTT.